A single sample is the source of the 3 T cell receptor beta chains below, sequenced in a study of read filtering for tumor transcriptome and immune sequencing. The library was built from around 0.4 ug RNA with molecular barcoded adaptors for alpha/delta and beta/gamma chains. In TCRdb, the reads were re-called with MiXCR into one record per CDR3 protein. The data contain roughly 90,000 distinct CDR3 sequences, around a fifth of them seen just once; the ten biggest clones take up about 10%. Sequencing was done on a sample of a population of CD138-negative cells sorted from bone marrow. All receptors come from a donor aged 40 or older with multiple myeloma.

This clonotype has at least ten counts. The chain has TRBV2 and TRBJ2-3, with 8 bases that match TRBD1. Trimming removed 6 bases from V and 3 bases from J; junction bases left unmatched: 8. This CDR3 is built from 15 residues. Germline V gives CDR1 SNHLY, CDR2 FYNNEI. The CDR3 DNA reads as TGTGCCAGCAGCTTCGGACAGGGATTTACAGATACGCAGTATTTT. Translating it yields CASSFGQGFTDTQYF.

This clonotype has ten or more counts. J is TRBJ2-7 and V is TRBV6-5, with 10 bases identical to TRBD1. The CDR3 contains 14 residues. V trimming: 6 bases; J trimming: 4 bases; junction bases outside the gene matches: 6. Germline assignment: CDR1 MNHEY and CDR2 SVGAGI. The CDR3 coding sequence is TGTGCCAGCAGAACGACAGGGGGCGGGTACGAGCAGTACTTC. It encodes CASRTTGGGYEQYF.

This clonotype appeared many times. This chain links TRBV20-1 with TRBJ2-7; no clear D gene. CDR3 length equals 13 residues. The germline V gene has CDR1 DFQATT and CDR2 SNEGSKA (reference sequence). V shed 3 bases and J shed 5 bases, with 14 bases lying between them. The CDR3 coding sequence is TGCAGTGCTAGGGTTTTTCGGCCCGACGAGCAGTACTTC. Its translation: CSARVFRPDEQYF.